This is a list of T cell receptor beta chains from one sample in a study of cytomegalovirus exposure and HLA in healthy donors. Sequencing was performed with immunoSEQ multiplex PCR; in TCRdb, only in-frame clones are kept and a portion is missing. This table has about 140,000 clones, about four fifths appearing once. Sequencing input: PBMCs. The receptors were sampled from a man aged 25 to 40 in good health and CMV-seronegative. Both conserved end residues are part of each CDR3. Fields, in order: D gene, J gene, clone size, V gene, CDR3 DNA, CDR3 protein. D genes are given only for firm matches. Rows may omit the clone size; those that give it use once, few, many or a size class.

D: TRBD2; J: TRBJ2-1; size: -; V: TRBV27; DNA: TGTGCCAGCAGATCAGCGGGAGCTCGGAACAATGAGCAGTTCTTC; CDR3: CASRSAGARNNEQFF
D: TRBD2; J: TRBJ2-1; size: -; V: TRBV28; DNA: TGTGCCACCATACGGACCGGGACTAGCGGGAGCTCCTACAATGAGCAGTTCTTC; CDR3: CATIRTGTSGSSYNEQFF
D: -; J: TRBJ1-2; size: -; V: TRBV6-6; DNA: TGTGCCAGCAGTTACAACGATCCGGGGGATGAGGGCTACACCTTC; CDR3: CASSYNDPGDEGYTF
D: -; J: TRBJ2-5; size: -; V: TRBV6-5; DNA: TGTGCCAGCAGTTACTCGACGGGTCGAGAGACCCAGTACTTC; CDR3: CASSYSTGRETQYF
D: -; J: TRBJ2-1; size: -; V: TRBV6-6; DNA: TGTGCCAGCAGTTACTCGAAGAATAGCAATGAGCAGTTCTTC; CDR3: CASSYSKNSNEQFF
D: -; J: TRBJ2-1; size: -; V: TRBV7-2; DNA: TGTGCCAGCAGCGTTACGGGATCTCCCAATGAGCAGTTCTTC; CDR3: CASSVTGSPNEQFF
D: -; J: TRBJ2-7; size: -; V: TRBV28; DNA: TGTGCCAGCAGGTCCGTCTATCCCCCTTCCTACGAGCAGTACTTC; CDR3: CASRSVYPPSYEQYF
D: -; J: TRBJ2-2; size: -; V: TRBV2; DNA: TGTGCCAGCAGTGAAATCCAGGCCACCGGGGAGCTGTTTTTT; CDR3: CASSEIQATGELFF
D: -; J: TRBJ2-1; size: -; V: TRBV28; DNA: TGTGCCAGCAGTCCCGCCCCTATTCCGTCGGATGAGCAGTTCTTC; CDR3: CASSPAPIPSDEQFF
D: TRBD1; J: TRBJ2-1; size: -; V: TRBV5-1; DNA: TGCGCCAGCAGCTTGGGTGGGACAGCTAATGAGCAGTTCTTC; CDR3: CASSLGGTANEQFF
D: -; J: TRBJ2-3; size: -; V: TRBV11-3; DNA: TGTGCCAGCAGCGAGGGATTGGGGGCAATGGATACGCAGTATTTT; CDR3: CASSEGLGAMDTQYF
D: TRBD1; J: TRBJ2-7; size: -; V: TRBV6-1; DNA: TGTGCCAGCAGAGGGACAGGGGGTCGGGAGCAGTACTTC; CDR3: CASRGTGGREQYF
D: TRBD1; J: TRBJ2-7; size: -; V: TRBV30; DNA: TGTGCCTGGAGTGTAAGCAGGGGGTACGAGCAGTACTTC; CDR3: CAWSVSRGYEQYF
D: -; J: TRBJ1-6; size: -; V: TRBV28; DNA: TGTGCCAGCGGCCTAACAGGGTTCAATTCACCCCTCCACTTT; CDR3: CASGLTGFNSPLHF
D: -; J: TRBJ2-7; size: -; V: TRBV30; DNA: TGTGCCTGGAGCGGGCGGGGGCCTTGGAGCGAGCAGTACTTC; CDR3: CAWSGRGPWSEQYF
D: TRBD1; J: TRBJ1-6; size: once; V: TRBV2; DNA: TGTGCCAGCACCCGAACGGGACAGGCACTCTATAATTCACCCCTCCACTTT; CDR3: CASTRTGQALYNSPLHF
D: -; J: TRBJ2-1; size: -; V: TRBV11-2; DNA: TGTGCCAGCAGCTTAGAGGGCCCGGGGGATGAGCAGTTCTTC; CDR3: CASSLEGPGDEQFF
D: TRBD1; J: TRBJ2-7; size: -; V: TRBV2; DNA: TGTGCCAGCAGCCGGGACAGGCTCTACGAGCAGTACTTC; CDR3: CASSRDRLYEQYF
D: -; J: TRBJ2-1; size: -; V: TRBV11-2; DNA: TGTGCCAGCAGCCCCGGGACCTACAATGAGCAGTTCTTC; CDR3: CASSPGTYNEQFF
D: TRBD1; J: TRBJ1-4; size: -; V: TRBV9; DNA: TGTGCCAGCAGTGAGGGGACAGGGAATGAAAAACTGTTTTTT; CDR3: CASSEGTGNEKLFF
D: TRBD1; J: TRBJ1-1; size: -; V: TRBV5-1; DNA: TGCGCCAGCAGCCTCCCGGACAGGGATGAAGCTTTCTTT; CDR3: CASSLPDRDEAFF
D: -; J: TRBJ2-4; size: -; V: TRBV6-1; DNA: TGTGCCAGCAGTGAAGAGCTGGGCCCCAAAAACATTCAGTACTTC; CDR3: CASSEELGPKNIQYF
D: -; J: TRBJ2-7; size: -; V: TRBV5-1; DNA: TGCGCCAGCAGCCCGGTCGCGCCCTACGAGCAGTACTTC; CDR3: CASSPVAPYEQYF
D: TRBD1; J: TRBJ2-7; size: -; V: TRBV6-1; DNA: TGTGCCAGCAGTGAAGTTCCGAGGGACAGGGGTTTTGGGGAGCAGTACTTC; CDR3: CASSEVPRDRGFGEQYF
D: TRBD1; J: TRBJ2-5; size: once; V: TRBV7-9; DNA: TGTGCCAGCCGGGACAGGGGGCTTCAAGAGACCCAGTACTTC; CDR3: CASRDRGLQETQYF
D: -; J: TRBJ1-6; size: -; V: TRBV27; DNA: TGTGCCAGCACTCTCCTCACAGGGAAGGGGTCACCCCTCCACTTT; CDR3: CASTLLTGKGSPLHF
D: -; J: TRBJ1-3; size: few; V: TRBV18; DNA: TGTGCCAGCTCACAGACTGATGACTCTGGAAACACCATATATTTT; CDR3: CASSQTDDSGNTIYF
D: -; J: TRBJ1-2; size: few; V: TRBV6-6; DNA: TGTGCCAGCAGTTACATGGAGACGAACTATGGCTACACCTTC; CDR3: CASSYMETNYGYTF
D: TRBD1; J: TRBJ2-7; size: once; V: TRBV11-2; DNA: TGTGCCAGCAGCTTAGTCTTGACAGGGGACGAGCAGTACTTC; CDR3: CASSLVLTGDEQYF
D: TRBD2; J: TRBJ2-7; size: -; V: TRBV6-5; DNA: TGTGCCAGCAGAATTAGCGGGAGTCAGGCCTACGAGCAGTACTTC; CDR3: CASRISGSQAYEQYF
D: -; J: TRBJ1-1; size: -; V: TRBV10-1; DNA: TGCGCCAGCAGTCGCCAGTGGAACACTGAAGCTTTCTTT; CDR3: CASSRQWNTEAFF
D: -; J: TRBJ1-3; size: -; V: TRBV7-6; DNA: TGTGCCAGCAGCTTAGTTGGGCCTGGAAACACCATATATTTT; CDR3: CASSLVGPGNTIYF
D: TRBD1; J: TRBJ2-7; size: -; V: TRBV5-4; DNA: TGTGCCAGCAGCAGGGACAGCATTTCCTCCGAGCAGTACTTC; CDR3: CASSRDSISSEQYF
D: TRBD2; J: TRBJ2-1; size: -; V: TRBV5-4; DNA: TGTGCCAGCAGCCCCGGGACTAGCGGATACAATGAGCAGTTCTTC; CDR3: CASSPGTSGYNEQFF
D: -; J: TRBJ1-4; size: few; V: TRBV4-1; DNA: TGCGCCAGCAGGAGCCGGTCCCCGTTTGGTGAAAAACTGTTTTTT; CDR3: CASRSRSPFGEKLFF
D: TRBD1; J: TRBJ1-2; size: -; V: TRBV5-1; DNA: TGCGCCAGCAGCCCCGGACAGGCGATTGGGGGCTACACCTTC; CDR3: CASSPGQAIGGYTF
D: -; J: TRBJ1-2; size: -; V: TRBV10-2; DNA: TGCGCCAGCAGTGATTGGGCTTTCCTTGGCTACACCTTC; CDR3: CASSDWAFLGYTF
D: -; J: TRBJ1-2; size: -; V: TRBV2; DNA: TGTGCCAGCCTTTCTCCCTACCCTAACTATGGCTACACCTTC; CDR3: CASLSPYPNYGYTF
D: -; J: TRBJ2-6; size: -; V: TRBV5-4; DNA: TGTGCCAGCAGCTTGAAGGACAGCTCCTCTGGGGCCAACGTCCTGACTTTC; CDR3: CASSLKDSSSGANVLTF
D: -; J: TRBJ1-2; size: -; V: TRBV19; DNA: TGTGCCAGTAGCACACCAAGGACATTCGGCTACACCTTC; CDR3: CASSTPRTFGYTF
D: TRBD1; J: TRBJ1-2; size: -; V: TRBV5-3; DNA: TGTGCCAGAAGCCCCCCACAGGGGACTAACTATGGCTACACCTTC; CDR3: CARSPPQGTNYGYTF
D: -; J: TRBJ2-3; size: -; V: TRBV28; DNA: TGTGCCAGCAGTTCCCTACAGTGGAGCACAGATACGCAGTATTTT; CDR3: CASSSLQWSTDTQYF
D: -; J: TRBJ2-2; size: -; V: TRBV19; DNA: TGTGCCAGTAGTCTGACCGGGGAGCTGTTTTTT; CDR3: CASSLTGELFF
D: TRBD1; J: TRBJ2-7; size: -; V: TRBV7-2; DNA: TGTGCCAGCAGTACTCATAGGACAGGACCAAGTTTC; CDR3: CASSTHRTGPSF
D: -; J: TRBJ1-1; size: -; V: TRBV19; DNA: TGTGCCAGTAGTAAGACCGCCCGGGTCTTGAACACTGAAGCTTTCTTT; CDR3: CASSKTARVLNTEAFF
D: TRBD2; J: TRBJ2-5; size: -; V: TRBV27; DNA: TGTGCCAGCAGTTCCTGGACTAGCGGGAAAGAGACCCAGTACTTC; CDR3: CASSSWTSGKETQYF
D: -; J: TRBJ1-6; size: -; V: TRBV4-1; DNA: TGCGCCAGCAGCCGTCCGGTGGGGGCAAATTCACCCCTCCACTTT; CDR3: CASSRPVGANSPLHF
D: -; J: TRBJ1-5; size: -; V: TRBV12-1; DNA: TGTGCCAGCAGCCCGACAGGGTTTCAGCCCCAGCATTTT; CDR3: CASSPTGFQPQHF
D: -; J: TRBJ2-7; size: -; V: TRBV15; DNA: TGTGCCACCGCGACTGTACCCTACGAGCAGTACTTC; CDR3: CATATVPYEQYF
D: TRBD1; J: TRBJ1-1; size: -; V: TRBV6-6; DNA: TGTGCCAGCAGTAGACGGGACAGGGGGACTGAAGCTTTCTTT; CDR3: CASSRRDRGTEAFF
D: TRBD1; J: TRBJ2-1; size: -; V: TRBV6-1; DNA: TGTGCCAGCAGTGGGGACAGGGGGTCTTACAATGAGCAGTTCTTC; CDR3: CASSGDRGSYNEQFF
D: TRBD2; J: TRBJ2-3; size: -; V: TRBV6-4; DNA: TGTGCCAGCAGTGACTCAACTAGCGGGGGGCGGAGTACGCAGTATTTT; CDR3: CASSDSTSGGRSTQYF
D: TRBD2; J: TRBJ2-3; size: -; V: TRBV7-3; DNA: TGTGCCAGCAGCTCCGGGACTAGCGGGAGAGTGGATACGCAGTATTTT; CDR3: CASSSGTSGRVDTQYF